Following are 21 T cell receptor beta chains from one sample sequenced in a study of blood T cell repertoires in COVID-19. Generated by immunoSEQ multiplex PCR, the TCRdb table keeps only in-frame clones and is missing some. The sample shows hundreds of thousands of clones, 80% to 85% of them seen only once. The sample comprised PBMCs or T cells enriched from blood (not recorded which). These receptors all come from a man aged 35-49 years who had been exposed to COVID-19.

This chain links TRBV19 with TRBJ1-2; 8 bases agree with TRBD1. The V segment lost 5 bases and the J segment 1 base; nucleotides outside the gene matches: 15. This CDR3 has 18 amino acids. Germline CDR1 is LNHDA and CDR2 is SQIVND (reference sequence). The CDR3 protein is CASSLQPPSTGVNYGYTF. Here the CDR3 DNA reads TGTGCCAGTAGTCTTCAGCCACCATCGACAGGGGTTAACTATGGCTACACCTTC.

The rearrangement uses TRBV15 and TRBJ2-7, with a weak D call TRBD2 (5 bases). The CDR3 spans 16 residues. Germline V gives CDR1 LNHNV, CDR2 YYDKDF (reference sequence). The germline V and J ends were trimmed by 1 base and 4 bases, with 17 bases remaining between them. CDR3 amino acids: CATSRVPSLAIYEQYF. The DNA of the CDR3 is TGTGCCACCAGCAGAGTGCCAAGTCTAGCTATATACGAGCAGTACTTC. Drawing the rest from reference TRBV15 and TRBJ2-7, the complete variable domain is DAMVIQNPRYQVTQFGKPVTLSCSQTLNHNVMYWYQQKSSQAPKLLFHYYDKDFNNEADTPDNFQSRRPNTSFCFLDIRSPGLGDTAMYLCATSRVPSLAIYEQYFGPGTRLTVT.

V is TRBV29-1 and J is TRBJ1-2; possible D gene TRBD1, 5 bases. This CDR3 is 13 amino acids long. The germline gives CDR1 SQVTM, CDR2 ANQGSEA. Trimming left V 5 bases short and J 4 bases short, with 14 bases between. CDR3 in DNA: TGCAGCGTTCTCCTTCCGGGACTCTATGGCTACACCTTC. Translated: CSVLLPGLYGYTF.

The count of this clone is one. The chain is built from TRBV28 and TRBJ2-7; 7 nucleotides agree with TRBD1. The CDR3 consists of 12 residues. The V gene end was trimmed by 4 bases and the J gene end by 3 bases; junction bases not matched to a gene: 0. Germline-derived CDR1 and CDR2 are MDHEN and SYDVKM. This CDR3 is CASSYRGYEQYF. CDR3 bases: TGTGCCAGCAGTTACAGGGGCTACGAGCAGTACTTC.

The count of this clone is one. J is TRBJ2-3 and V is TRBV7-3, with 9 positions matching TRBD1. Germline-derived CDR1 and CDR2 are SGHTA and FQGTGA. The CDR3 contains 14 residues. After removal of 5 bases from V and 6 bases from J, the junction contained 6 bases not matched to a gene. CDR3 region: CASSKGQGLDTQYF. The CDR3 DNA follows: TGTGCCAGCAGCAAAGGACAGGGGTTGGATACGCAGTATTTT.

The CDR3 sequence: CASSHSGRGGETQYF. CDR3 coding DNA: TGTGCCAGCAGCCACAGCGGGAGGGGAGGAGAGACCCAGTACTTC. V is TRBV11-3 and J is TRBJ2-5; 10 nucleotides align to TRBD2. V was clipped by 5 bases and J by 4 bases; unmatched bases: 7. The CDR3 runs 15 residues. Per germline, CDR1 SGHNT and CDR2 YENEEA.

The V call is TRBV7-3, the J call TRBJ2-1, with 8 bases aligning to TRBD2. The CDR3 extends over 15 amino acids. Unmatched junction bases numbered 4, after V lost 6 bases and J lost 0 bases. The germline CDR1 and CDR2 sequences are SGHTA and FQGTGA. The CDR3 region has the DNA TGTGCCAGCAGTAGCGGGGAAGGCTCCTACAATGAGCAGTTCTTC. Translated: CASSSGEGSYNEQFF.

The chain has TRBV19 and TRBJ1-5; D gene uncertain. V lost 4 bases, J lost 3 bases, and 10 bases lay in between. CDR3 length equals 14 residues. The germline V gene has CDR1 LNHDA and CDR2 SQIVND (reference sequence). The CDR3 is CASSTRDYNQPQHF. As DNA, the CDR3 is TGTGCCAGTAGTACCCGGGATTACAATCAGCCCCAGCATTTT.

About this clone itself: This CDR3 is also generated by other DNA sequences in the sample. CDR3 region: CAWSGAASGANVLTF. Written as DNA, the CDR3 is TGTGCCTGGAGTGGGGCTGCCTCTGGGGCCAACGTCCTGACTTTC. The chain combines TRBV30 with TRBJ2-6; D is undetermined. This CDR3 comprises 15 residues. V was trimmed by 1 base and J by 0 bases, leaving 7 bases between them. Germline V CDR1 and CDR2: GTSNPN, SVGIG (reference sequence). Using reference TRBV30 and TRBJ2-6 for the parts outside the CDR3, the full variable domain is SQTIHQWPATLVQPVGSPLSLECTVEGTSNPNLYWYRQAAGRGLQLLFYSVGIGQISSEVPQNLSASRPQDRQFILSSKKLLLSDSGFYLCAWSGAASGANVLTFGAGSRLTVL.

The V gene is TRBV18, the J gene TRBJ1-1; D ambiguous. The CDR3 consists of 15 residues. V was shortened by 2 bases and J by 5 bases, with 15 bases between the two germline ends. Germline CDR1 and CDR2: KGHSH and LQKENI. The CDR3 DNA reads TGTGCCAGCTCACCAACCGGACGGGAGGGAACTGAAGCTTTCTTT. Translation gives CASSPTGREGTEAFF.

This clone was counted once. This rearrangement joins TRBV5-1 to TRBJ2-1; 7 nucleotides match TRBD2. This CDR3 comprises 14 residues. Germline V gene lookup returns CDR1 SGHRS and CDR2 YFSETQ. Losses at the gene ends were 0 bases for V and 8 bases for J; bases not matched to a gene: 5. CDR3 residues: CASSLVAGADEQFF. In nucleotides, the CDR3 is TGCGCCAGCAGCTTGGTAGCGGGTGCGGATGAGCAGTTCTTC.

The chain couples TRBV24-1 to TRBJ2-1; 11 bases align to TRBD2. The CDR3 is 13 residues long. The germline V gene has CDR1 KGHDR and CDR2 SFDVKD. V gave up 10 bases and J gave up 4 bases; unmatched junction bases: 2. The CDR3 DNA is TGTGCCACACGGACTAGCGGGTACAATGAGCAGTTCTTC. It is translated as CATRTSGYNEQFF.

The chain employs TRBV7-9 and TRBJ2-1; the match to TRBD2 covers 7 bases. Unmatched junction bases numbered 10, after V lost 1 base and J lost 7 bases. Germline CDR1 SEHNR, CDR2 FQNEAQ (reference sequence). The CDR3 extends over 16 amino acids. The CDR3 is CASSLVQAGTRNEQFF. The CDR3 DNA follows: TGTGCCAGCAGCTTAGTCCAAGCGGGAACGAGGAATGAGCAGTTCTTC. The variable domain in full, with the rest retrieved from reference TRBV7-9 and TRBJ2-1, is DTGVSQNPRHKITKRGQNVTFRCDPISEHNRLYWYRQTLGQGPEFLTYFQNEAQLEKSRLLSDRFSAERPKGSFSTLEIQRTEQGDSAMYLCASSLVQAGTRNEQFFGPGTRLTVL.

This clone has a single count. This chain uses TRBV19 with TRBJ1-4; 9 bases are shared with TRBD1. Looked up from germline, CDR1 is LNHDA and CDR2 is SQIVND (reference sequence). The length of the CDR3 is 16 residues. V was clipped by 6 bases and J by 5 bases; unmatched bases: 10. CDR3 loop: CASRNTGGPLNEKLFF. CDR3 sequence (DNA): TGTGCCAGTAGAAATACAGGGGGCCCCTTAAATGAAAAACTGTTTTTT.

The chain recombines TRBV7-8 with TRBJ1-1; D is unresolved. The germline gives CDR1 SGHVS, CDR2 FQNEAQ. V lost 5 bases and J 9 bases, leaving 16 bases between the germline ends. The CDR3 spans 13 residues. This chain's CDR3 is CASSPESPTKAFF. The CDR3 DNA reads as TGTGCCAGCAGCCCCGAGTCCCCGACAAAAGCTTTCTTT.

Turning to this clone: This may arise from a read error, as a much more abundant clone is one base away. The V and J genes are TRBV27 and TRBJ2-1; D perhaps matches TRBD2 (6 bases). CDR1 and CDR2 from the germline V gene are MNHEY and SMNVEV (reference sequence). V was cut by 3 bases and J by 15 bases, with 15 bases left in between. The CDR3 sequence is 12 residues long. CDR3 protein: CASSFNNGSLFF. The CDR3 bases are TGTGCCAGCAGTTTTAATAACGGGAGCCTGTTCTTC.

The V gene is TRBV4-1, the J gene TRBJ1-3; D unresolved. V lost 4 bases, J lost 4 bases, and 5 bases lay in between. The germline V gene encodes CDR1 MGHRA and CDR2 YSYEKL. The CDR3 runs to 12 residues. The CDR3 DNA sequence: TGCGCCAGCAGCCCGGTGGGAAACACCATATATTTT. This sequence encodes CASSPVGNTIYF.

The chain recombines TRBV7-2 with TRBJ2-7; D is ambiguous. Trimming took off 6 bases at V and 0 bases at J, with 6 bases between the two ends. The CDR3 has 12 amino acids. The germline gives CDR1 SGHTA, CDR2 FQGNSA. In DNA, the CDR3 is TGTGCCAGCAGTCAGTTCTCCTACGAGCAGTACTTC. Protein: CASSQFSYEQYF.

The chain couples TRBV25-1 to TRBJ2-2; D perhaps matches TRBD1 (5 bases). V dropped 4 bases and J dropped 4 bases, with 13 bases sitting between them. The germline V gene has CDR1 MGHDK and CDR2 SYGVNS. This CDR3 region has 15 residues. This CDR3 is CASSGAGSRTGELFF. CDR3 DNA sequence: TGTGCCAGCAGTGGGGCAGGGTCTCGCACCGGGGAGCTGTTTTTT. The entire variable domain, with the rest obtained from reference TRBV25-1 and TRBJ2-2, is as follows: EADIYQTPRYLVIGTGKKITLECSQTMGHDKMYWYQQDPGMELHLIHYSYGVNSTEKGDLSSESTVSRIRTEHFPLTLESARPSHTSQYLCASSGAGSRTGELFFGEGSRLTVL.

The J gene is TRBJ1-1, the V gene TRBV19; tentative D call: TRBD1 (6 bases). Germline V gives CDR1 LNHDA, CDR2 SQIVND (reference sequence). This CDR3 has 17 amino acids. V gave up 3 bases and J gave up 5 bases, with 22 bases separating them. The CDR3 sequence: CASSMGQRRQAVTEAFF. DNA of the CDR3: TGTGCCAGTAGTATGGGACAACGCCGGCAGGCGGTGACTGAAGCTTTCTTT.

The V call is TRBV3-1 (or the pseudogene TRBV3-2), the J call TRBJ2-2, with TRBD2 matching 12 bases. This CDR3 region has 16 residues. J was trimmed by 3 bases and V by 4 bases; bases with no gene match: 3. The germline CDR1 and CDR2 sequences are LGHDT and YNNKEL (reference sequence). Here the CDR3 reads CASSRTSGTYTGELFF. The CDR3 DNA reads as TGTGCCAGCAGCCGGACTAGCGGGACCTACACCGGGGAGCTGTTTTTT.